This entry concerns a single T cell receptor (beta chain). The antigen is unknown. Germline V gene data show CDR1 as LGHNA and CDR2 as YNFKEQ. Trimming took off 4 bases at V and 3 bases at J, with 15 bases between the two ends. This CDR3 has 16 amino acids. The entry originates in a study of blood T cells in healthy people across ages. Through a sample-barcoded 5' primer and a J-beta primer mix, a second PCR was run for roughly 7 to 11 cycles. TCRdb re-called the 5' RACE reads with MiXCR, one entry per CDR3 protein. The sample records around 1,800,000 distinct CDR3 sequences, roughly 43% being singletons. Findings and limits, study-wide: Comparison with aged donors showed that long-lived donors had more naive CD4+ cells and higher diversity. Estimates of total diversity, which came from one million sequenced T cells, were considered to be underestimates.

Sequencing was carried out using blood. The chain joins TRBV4-2 to TRBJ1-4; D unclear. This clonotype originated in a human donor in good health. CDR3 nucleotides: TGTGCCAGCAGCCTCCTAGGGAGGGCTGCTAATGAAAAACTGTTTTTT. It specifies CASSLLGRAANEKLFF.